This T cell receptor (beta chain) was captured in a study of T cell responses to AZD1222 COVID-19 vaccine. Study-level results: The study sampled repertoires only after the peak T cell response. The span of vaccine-associated CD4 TCRs extended across spike, with dominance at 160-218 and 743-854.

As regards this clone: Its antigen is unknown.

TCRdb keeps only in-frame clones here, not all; method: immunoSEQ multiplex PCR. The sample holds roughly 100,000 clones, approximately 89% seen once. The V and J ends lost 4 bases and 6 bases, in that order; junction bases with no gene match: 4. This CDR3 is 15 amino acids long. Germline assignment: CDR1 LGHDT and CDR2 YNNKEL (reference sequence). The chain recombines TRBV3-1 (or the pseudogene TRBV3-2) with TRBJ1-6; 9 bases map to TRBD1. Sequencing used peripheral blood, obtained 28 days after the second dose of the MenACWY control vaccine. This receptor was obtained from an adult who received the MenACWY meningococcal vaccine as a control. This CDR3 is CASSPPGQGNSPLHF. CDR3 in DNA: TGTGCCAGCAGCCCCCCGGGACAGGGTAATTCACCCCTCCACTTT.